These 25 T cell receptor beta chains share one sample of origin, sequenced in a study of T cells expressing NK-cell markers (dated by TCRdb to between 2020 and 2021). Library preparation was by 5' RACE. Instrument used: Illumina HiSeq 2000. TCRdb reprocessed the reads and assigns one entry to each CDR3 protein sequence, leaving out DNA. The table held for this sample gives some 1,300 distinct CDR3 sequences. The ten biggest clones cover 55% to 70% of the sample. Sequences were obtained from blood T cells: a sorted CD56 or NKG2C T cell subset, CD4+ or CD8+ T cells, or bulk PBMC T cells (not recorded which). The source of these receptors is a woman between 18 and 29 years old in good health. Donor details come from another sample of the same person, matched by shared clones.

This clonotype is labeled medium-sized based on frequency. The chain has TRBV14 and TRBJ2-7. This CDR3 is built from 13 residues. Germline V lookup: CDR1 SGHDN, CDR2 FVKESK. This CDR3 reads CASSQGRTYEQYF.

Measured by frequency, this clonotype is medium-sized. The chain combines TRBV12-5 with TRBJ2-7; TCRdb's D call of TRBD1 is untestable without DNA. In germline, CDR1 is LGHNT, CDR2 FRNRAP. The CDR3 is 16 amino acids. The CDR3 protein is CASGVTGTYLSYEQYF.

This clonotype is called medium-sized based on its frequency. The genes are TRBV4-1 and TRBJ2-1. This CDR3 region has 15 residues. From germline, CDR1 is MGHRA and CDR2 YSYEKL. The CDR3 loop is CASSQEAYYSNEQFF.

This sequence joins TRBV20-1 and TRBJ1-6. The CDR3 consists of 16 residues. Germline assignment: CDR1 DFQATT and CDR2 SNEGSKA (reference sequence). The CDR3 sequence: CSARTPGTSYNSPLHF.

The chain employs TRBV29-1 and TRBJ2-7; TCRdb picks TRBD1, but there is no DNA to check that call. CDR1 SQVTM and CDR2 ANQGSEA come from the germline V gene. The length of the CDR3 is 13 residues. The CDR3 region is CSVEDRAGYEQYF.

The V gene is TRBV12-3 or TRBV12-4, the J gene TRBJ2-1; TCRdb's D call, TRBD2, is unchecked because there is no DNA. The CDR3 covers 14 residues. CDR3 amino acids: CASNEASGSYSQFF.

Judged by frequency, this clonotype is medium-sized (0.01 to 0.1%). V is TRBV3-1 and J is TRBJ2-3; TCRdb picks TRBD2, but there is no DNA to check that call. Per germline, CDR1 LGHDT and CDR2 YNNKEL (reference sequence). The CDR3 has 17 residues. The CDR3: CASSPAEAGGVTDTQYF.

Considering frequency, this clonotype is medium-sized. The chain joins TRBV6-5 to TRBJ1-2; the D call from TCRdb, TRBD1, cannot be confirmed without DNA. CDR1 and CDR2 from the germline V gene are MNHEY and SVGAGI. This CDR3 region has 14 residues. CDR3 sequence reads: CASSYSRGAYGYTF.

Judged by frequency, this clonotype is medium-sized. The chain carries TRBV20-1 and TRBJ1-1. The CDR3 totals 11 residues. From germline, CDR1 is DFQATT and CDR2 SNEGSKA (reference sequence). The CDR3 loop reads CSAKGRPEAFF.

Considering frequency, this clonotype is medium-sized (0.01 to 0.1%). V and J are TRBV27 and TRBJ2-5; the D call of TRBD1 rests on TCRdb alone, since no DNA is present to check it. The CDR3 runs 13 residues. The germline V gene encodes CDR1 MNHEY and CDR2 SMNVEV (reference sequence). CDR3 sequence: CASRANRGETQYF.

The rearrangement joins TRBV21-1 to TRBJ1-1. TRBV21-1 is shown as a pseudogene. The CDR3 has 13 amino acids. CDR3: CASSKGDLGEAFF.

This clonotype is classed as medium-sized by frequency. The CDR3 loop is CASSQDEDDYRRSRSSYEQYF. The genes are TRBV3-1 and TRBJ2-7; lacking DNA, the TRBD1 call made by TCRdb goes unchecked. Germline V gives CDR1 LGHDT, CDR2 YNNKEL (reference sequence). There are 21 residues in the CDR3.

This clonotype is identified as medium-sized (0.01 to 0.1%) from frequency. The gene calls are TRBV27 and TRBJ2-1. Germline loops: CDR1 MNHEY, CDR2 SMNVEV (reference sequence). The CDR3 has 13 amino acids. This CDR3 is CASSEPSYNEQFF.

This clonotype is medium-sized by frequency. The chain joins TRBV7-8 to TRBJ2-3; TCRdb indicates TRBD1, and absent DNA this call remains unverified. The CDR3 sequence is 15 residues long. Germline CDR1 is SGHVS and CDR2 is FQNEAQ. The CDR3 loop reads CASSLYPAATDTQYF. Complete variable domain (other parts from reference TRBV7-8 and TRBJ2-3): GAGVSQSPRYKVAKRGQDVALRCDPISGHVSLFWYQQALGQGPEFLTYFQNEAQLDKSGLPSDRFFAERPEGSVSTLKIQRTQQEDSAVYLCASSLYPAATDTQYFGPGTRLTVL.

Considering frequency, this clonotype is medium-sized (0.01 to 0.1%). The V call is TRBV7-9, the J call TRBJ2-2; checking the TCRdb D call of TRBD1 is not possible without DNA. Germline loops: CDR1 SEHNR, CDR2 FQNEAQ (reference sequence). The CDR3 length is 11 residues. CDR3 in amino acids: CASSWQGRLFF.

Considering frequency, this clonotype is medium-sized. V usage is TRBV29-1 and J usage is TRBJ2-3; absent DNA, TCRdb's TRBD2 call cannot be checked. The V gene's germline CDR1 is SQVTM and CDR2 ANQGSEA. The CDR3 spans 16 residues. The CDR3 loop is CSVEEIPSGRLDTQYF.

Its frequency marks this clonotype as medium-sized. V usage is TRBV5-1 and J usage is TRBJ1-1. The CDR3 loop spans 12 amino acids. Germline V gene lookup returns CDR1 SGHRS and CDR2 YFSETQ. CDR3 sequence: CASSGMNTEAFF.

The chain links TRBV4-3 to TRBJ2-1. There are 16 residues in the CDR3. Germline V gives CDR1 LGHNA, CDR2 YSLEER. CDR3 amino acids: CASSQAIERPYNEQFF.

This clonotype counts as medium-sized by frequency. The CDR3 sequence: CASSQPPYPGANVLTF. The V gene is TRBV4-3, the J gene TRBJ2-6; absent DNA, TCRdb's TRBD2 call cannot be checked. Per the germline V gene, CDR1 is LGHNA and CDR2 is YSLEER. CDR3 size: 16 residues.

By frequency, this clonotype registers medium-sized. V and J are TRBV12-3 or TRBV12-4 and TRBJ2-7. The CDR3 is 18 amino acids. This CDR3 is CASSFHLRTAVLSYEQYF.

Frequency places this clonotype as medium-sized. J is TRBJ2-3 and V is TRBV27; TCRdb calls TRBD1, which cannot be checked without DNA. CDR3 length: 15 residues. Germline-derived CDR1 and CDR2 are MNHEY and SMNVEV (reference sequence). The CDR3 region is CASSPLWGSTDTQYF.

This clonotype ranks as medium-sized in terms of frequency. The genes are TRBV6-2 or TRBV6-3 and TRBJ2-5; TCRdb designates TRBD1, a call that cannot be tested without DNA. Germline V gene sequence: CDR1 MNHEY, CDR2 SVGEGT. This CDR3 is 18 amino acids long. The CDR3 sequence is CASALPGPSLLIQETQYF.

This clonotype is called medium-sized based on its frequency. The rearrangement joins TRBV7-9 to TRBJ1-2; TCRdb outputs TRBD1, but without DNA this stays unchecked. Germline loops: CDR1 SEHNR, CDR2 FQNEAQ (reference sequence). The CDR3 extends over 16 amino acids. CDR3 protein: CASSHTLAGGLNGYTF.

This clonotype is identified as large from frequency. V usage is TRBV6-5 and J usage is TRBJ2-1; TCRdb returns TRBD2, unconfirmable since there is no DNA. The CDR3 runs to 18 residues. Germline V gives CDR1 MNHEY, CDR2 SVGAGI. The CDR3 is CASSYFPANWGEDNEQFF.

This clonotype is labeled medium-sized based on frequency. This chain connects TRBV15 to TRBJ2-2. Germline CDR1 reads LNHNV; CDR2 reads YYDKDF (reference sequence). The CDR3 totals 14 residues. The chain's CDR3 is CATSRAVHTGELFF. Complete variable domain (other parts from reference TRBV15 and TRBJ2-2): DAMVIQNPRYQVTQFGKPVTLSCSQTLNHNVMYWYQQKSSQAPKLLFHYYDKDFNNEADTPDNFQSRRPNTSFCFLDIRSPGLGDTAMYLCATSRAVHTGELFFGEGSRLTVL.